Sequencing of this T cell receptor beta chain was carried out in a study of shared T cell receptors in the human thymus (dated by TCRdb to 2020 to 2022). Study-level background: The study examined how the human thymus generates shared, self-reactive T-cell receptor alpha chains.

Worth noting for this clone: The antigen this receptor binds is unknown. Per-base quality was not reported, and no clone a single base away is much larger than it.

Taken from cysteine to phenylalanine, the CDR3 has 13 residues. Of all the DNA, just the CDR3 is kept, 39 bases in frame from base 1. The germline V gene supplies CDR1 SGHNT and CDR2 YENEEA. V and J lose 4 bases and 2 bases, and a span of 9 bases separates them. Libraries were built with the immunoSEQ multiplex PCR assay. In TCRdb, the immuneACCESS table is reduced to in-frame sequences with V and J assigned. These tables do not hold every clone; where another copy was compared, an unresolved V gene accounts for under half, and the others remain unexplained. The sample table holds fewer than 700,000 clones, of which 88% were seen once. Over 0.008% of the sample is held by the ten biggest clonotypes. The same sample was also studied in work on human thymus T cells. As that second study puts it: The donors were immunologically healthy infants in Finland who had open corrective cardiac surgery for congenital heart defects. Thymus tissue was collected as surgical resects that were removed during corrective cardiac surgery. Usage of V and J gene segments appeared to be biased in both the thymic and the peripheral blood repertoires. The related research reported highly overlapping thymic TCR repertoires among unrelated individuals. The study used fewer than ten infant thymus samples plus four related peripheral blood samples to characterize TCR alpha and beta repertoires. The cohort included several male and two female infants, with donor ages spanning 7 to 244 days. Thymocytes were released mechanically from tissue and stored at -70 °C as pellets of roughly 9-31 million cells. Genomic DNA was extracted from frozen cell pellets with a QIAsymphony instrument. The immunoSEQ multiplex PCR assay was used to amplify the TCRB and TCRAD loci from a standardized amount of quality-controlled genomic DNA. The amplicons spanned the V(D)J region and were long enough to cover the CDR3 and allow V and J genes to be identified. Through the commercial immunoSEQ service, the amplicons were sequenced on an Illumina platform. Primer bias and sequencing errors were corrected as previously described, and TCRAD and TCRB were defined on the basis of the IMGT database. Analysis of the repertoires was done with immunoSEQ Analyzer 3.0 and VDJTools and included basic statistics, V/J segment usage, diversity estimates, rarefaction and pairwise overlap. Diversity was estimated using the Chao1, ChaoE, Efron-Thisted, Shannon and inverse Simpson indices, and was also estimated on datasets down-sampled to the size of the smallest sample. Repertoire overlap was determined by strict matching of CDR3 nucleotide sequence, V gene and J gene, and Jaccard-based multidimensional scaling clustering was applied. Thymus samples yielded on average about 810,000 unique TCRB clonotypes, compared with 80,000 to 85,000 from blood samples.

The sequence was obtained from a boy younger than two with a congenital heart defect. Donor details come from another sample of the same person, matched by shared clones. The chain employs TRBV11-3 and TRBJ2-7; matching of 5 bases hints at TRBD1 as the D gene. Sample: thymocytes. The CDR3 reads as follows: CASSCGQAYEQYF. The nucleotide sequence reads TGTGCCAGCAGCTGCGGACAAGCCTACGAGCAGTACTTC.